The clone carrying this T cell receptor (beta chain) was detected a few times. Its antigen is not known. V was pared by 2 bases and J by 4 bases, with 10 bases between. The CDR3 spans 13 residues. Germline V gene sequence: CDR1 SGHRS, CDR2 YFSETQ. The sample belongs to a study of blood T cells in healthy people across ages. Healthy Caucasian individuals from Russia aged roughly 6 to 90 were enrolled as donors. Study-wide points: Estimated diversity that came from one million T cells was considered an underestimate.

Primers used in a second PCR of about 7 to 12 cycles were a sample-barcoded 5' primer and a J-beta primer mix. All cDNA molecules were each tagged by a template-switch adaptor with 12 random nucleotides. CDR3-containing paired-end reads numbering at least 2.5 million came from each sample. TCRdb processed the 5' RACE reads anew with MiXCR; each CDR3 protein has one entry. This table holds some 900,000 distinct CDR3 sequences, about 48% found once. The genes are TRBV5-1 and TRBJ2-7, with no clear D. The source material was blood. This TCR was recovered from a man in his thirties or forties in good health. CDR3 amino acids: CASSFISEYEQYF. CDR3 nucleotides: TGCGCCAGCAGCTTTATCTCTGAATACGAGCAGTACTTC.